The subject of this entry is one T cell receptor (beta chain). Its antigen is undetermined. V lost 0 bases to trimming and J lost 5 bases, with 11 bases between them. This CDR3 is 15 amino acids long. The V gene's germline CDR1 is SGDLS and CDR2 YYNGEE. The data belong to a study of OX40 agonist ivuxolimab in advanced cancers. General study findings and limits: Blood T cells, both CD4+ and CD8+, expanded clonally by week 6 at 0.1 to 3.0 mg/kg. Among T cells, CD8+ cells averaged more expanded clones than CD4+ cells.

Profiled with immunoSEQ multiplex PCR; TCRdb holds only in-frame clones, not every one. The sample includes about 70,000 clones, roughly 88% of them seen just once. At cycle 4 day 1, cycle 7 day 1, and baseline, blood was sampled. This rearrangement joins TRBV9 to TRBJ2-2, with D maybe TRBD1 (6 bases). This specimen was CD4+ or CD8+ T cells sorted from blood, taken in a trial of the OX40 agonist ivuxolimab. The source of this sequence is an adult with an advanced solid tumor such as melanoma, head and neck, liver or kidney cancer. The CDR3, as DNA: TGTGCCAGCAGCGTAGTTGGGGGCGGTACCGGGGAGCTGTTTTTT. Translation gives CASSVVGGGTGELFF.